One sample yielded the 8 T cell receptor beta chains listed below, sequenced in a study of shared clonotypes between healthy human individuals. CD8 cells classed as naive were CD45RO-negative and positively selected for CCR7, excluding terminally differentiated effector memory CD45RA+ cells. Only in-frame clones appear in the TCRdb table, and some are missing; sequencing was by immunoSEQ multiplex PCR. The sample consists of roughly 2.1 million clones, approximately 94% of them appearing once. The sample comprised naive CD8+ T cells from PBMCs. The receptor set was obtained from a young man in good health. Some clones in this sample may be carry-over from other donors' samples.

The rearrangement links TRBV7-6 to TRBJ1-1; D unclear. The CDR3 has 16 residues. Germline V gives CDR1 SGHVS, CDR2 FNYEAQ. Between the trimmed V and J ends, which lost 5 bases and 0 bases, there was a span of 16 bases. The CDR3 DNA sequence: TGTGCCAGCAGCCAAGCGATAGGGCTTGTGAACACTGAAGCTTTCTTT. Translating it yields CASSQAIGLVNTEAFF.

This chain uses TRBV27 with TRBJ2-7; no reliable D call. This CDR3 is 15 amino acids long. Germline V gene sequence: CDR1 MNHEY, CDR2 SMNVEV (reference sequence). The ends were cut back, 2 bases at V and 3 bases at J, with 14 bases in the middle. This chain's CDR3 is CASSLRAHKNYEQYF. The CDR3, as DNA: TGTGCCAGCAGTTTACGGGCGCATAAGAACTACGAGCAGTACTTC.

V usage is TRBV9 and J usage is TRBJ2-1; 7 nucleotides match TRBD1. The CDR3 loop spans 14 amino acids. V trimming: 3 bases; J trimming: 6 bases; junction bases outside the gene matches: 6. In germline, CDR1 is SGDLS, CDR2 YYNGEE. This CDR3 is CASSAWDSGNEQFF. CDR3 bases: TGTGCCAGCAGCGCCTGGGACAGCGGCAATGAGCAGTTCTTC.

This rearrangement joins TRBV14 to TRBJ1-2, with D unclear. V lost 1 base to trimming and J lost 0 bases, with 6 bases between them. Germline loops: CDR1 SGHDN, CDR2 FVKESK. The CDR3 totals 14 residues. The CDR3 spells CASSQGAANYGYTF. As DNA, the CDR3 is TGTGCCAGCAGCCAAGGGGCAGCTAACTATGGCTACACCTTC.

The chain joins TRBV4-1 to TRBJ1-1, with D tentatively TRBD1 (5 bases). The CDR3 length is 16 residues. CDR1 and CDR2 (germline): MGHRA, YSYEKL. V lost 1 base to trimming and J lost 1 base, with 13 bases between them. CDR3 region: CASSQVGGAANTEAFF. The CDR3 region has the DNA TGCGCCAGCAGCCAAGTCGGAGGGGCCGCGAACACTGAAGCTTTCTTT.

CDR3 nucleotide sequence: TGTGCCAGCACCACAACCCGATACGAAGAGACCCAGTACTTC. As protein: CASTTTRYEETQYF. The V call is TRBV7-9, the J call TRBJ2-5; D is unclear. Trimming pared 7 bases from V and 3 bases from J, leaving 15 bases between. The CDR3 is made up of 14 amino acids. Germline CDR1 SEHNR, CDR2 FQNEAQ (reference sequence).

The V gene is TRBV9, the J gene TRBJ2-2, with no clear D. CDR3 size: 13 residues. CDR1 and CDR2 from the germline V gene are SGDLS and YYNGEE. Deletions cut 5 bases from V and 1 base from J, with 6 bases between. CDR3 region: CASRSVNTGELFF. DNA of the CDR3: TGTGCCAGCAGGTCAGTGAACACCGGGGAGCTGTTTTTT.

This chain links TRBV28 with TRBJ2-3; 12 bases are shared with TRBD2. The V and J ends lost 7 bases and 7 bases, in that order; junction bases with no gene match: 15. The CDR3 is 17 residues long. Looked up from germline, CDR1 is MDHEN and CDR2 is SYDVKM. The CDR3 region has the DNA TGTGCCAGCACATACAGACTAGCGGGAGTGGGGACCTATACGCAGTATTTT. It specifies CASTYRLAGVGTYTQYF.